The 21 T cell receptor beta chains given below trace back to one sample, sequenced in a study of T-cell reconstitution after alpha-beta-depleted transplantation in children. Preparing the TCRbeta library involved the use of unique molecular identifiers. TCRdb redid the calling of the PCR reads with MiXCR, one entry per CDR3 protein. The top ten clones hold about 2.3% of a sample with about 500,000 distinct CDR3 sequences, 30% to 35% of them seen once. The input for sequencing was PBMCs from the stem cell graft donor, taken from the stem cell graft. The receptors here all came from a human donor who donated a stem cell graft to a child with aplastic anemia.

This chain uses TRBV19 with TRBJ1-1; 7 nucleotides match TRBD1. The CDR3 totals 15 residues. With 3 bases clipped from V and 5 bases from J, the junction kept 9 bases outside the gene matches. CDR1 is LNHDA and CDR2 is SQIVND in the germline V gene (reference sequence). CDR3 sequence: CASSISRQGGTEAFF. The CDR3 DNA reads as TGTGCCAGTAGTATCTCCAGACAGGGAGGGACTGAAGCTTTCTTT.

The V call is TRBV11-2, the J call TRBJ2-1; TRBD2 matches at 10 bases. Germline CDR1 and CDR2: SGHAT and FQNNGV. The length of the CDR3 is 15 residues. V was clipped by 5 bases and J by 4 bases; unmatched bases: 5. The CDR3 protein is CASSQTSGMYNEQFF. The CDR3 nucleotides read TGTGCCAGCAGCCAAACTAGCGGGATGTACAATGAGCAGTTCTTC.

The chain employs TRBV4-1 and TRBJ2-3; 9 bases map to TRBD2. The CDR3 extends over 17 amino acids. The germline gives CDR1 MGHRA, CDR2 YSYEKL. Trimming at V came to 0 bases and at J to 3 bases, leaving 7 bases not matched to a gene. The CDR3 DNA sequence: TGCGCCAGCAGCCAAGATAAGCTAGCGGGAACAACAGATACGCAGTATTTT. Amino acids: CASSQDKLAGTTDTQYF.

The chain joins TRBV24-1 to TRBJ2-2; a possible D gene is TRBD2 (5 bases). The CDR3 consists of 14 residues. V lost 6 bases, J lost 4 bases, and 11 bases lay in between. The germline CDR1 and CDR2 sequences are KGHDR and SFDVKD. The CDR3 sequence is CATSRGQATGELFF. CDR3 in DNA: TGTGCCACCAGTCGAGGGCAGGCCACCGGGGAGCTGTTTTTT.

J is TRBJ1-5 and V is TRBV4-3, with D unclear. This CDR3 region has 17 residues. CDR1 and CDR2 (germline): LGHNA, YSLEER. The V and J ends lost 0 bases and 1 base respectively, with 13 bases between them. The CDR3 DNA follows: TGCGCCAGCAGCCAAGATTTTTACATCCAAAGCAATCAGCCCCAGCATTTT. Translation: CASSQDFYIQSNQPQHF.

DNA of the CDR3: TGTGCCACCAGTGACCCAACAGGCGGAGATACGCAGTATTTT. Protein sequence: CATSDPTGGDTQYF. The chain employs TRBV24-1 and TRBJ2-3, with D perhaps TRBD1 (5 bases). CDR1 and CDR2 (germline): KGHDR, SFDVKD. The CDR3 extends over 14 amino acids. Trimming left V 4 bases short and J 5 bases short, with 12 bases between.

This clonotype has more than one count but fewer than ten. This chain uses TRBV3-1 with TRBJ1-5; TRBD1 matches 9 bases. Unmatched junction bases numbered 14, after V lost 4 bases and J lost 7 bases. Germline assignment: CDR1 LGHDT and CDR2 YNNKEL (reference sequence). The CDR3 extends over 17 amino acids. The CDR3 region is CASSPAGTGLLGQPQHF. The DNA for the CDR3 is TGTGCCAGCAGCCCAGCAGGGACAGGGCTTCTAGGACAGCCCCAGCATTTT.

This clonotype was seen only a few times. V is TRBV25-1 and J is TRBJ1-2; D ambiguous. V lost 6 bases to trimming and J lost 4 bases, with 12 bases between them. The CDR3 is 13 amino acids. Germline V gene sequence: CDR1 MGHDK, CDR2 SYGVNS. The CDR3: CASRFGEGYGYTF. The CDR3, as DNA: TGTGCCAGCAGATTTGGTGAGGGCTATGGCTACACCTTC.

The table lists this clonotype with a few counts. The chain joins TRBV4-3 to TRBJ2-1; TRBD2 aligns across 10 bases. The V gene end was trimmed by 3 bases and the J gene end by 7 bases; junction bases not matched to a gene: 12. The CDR3 loop spans 17 amino acids. Germline V lookup: CDR1 LGHNA, CDR2 YSLEER. The CDR3 reads CASSQEPAGGGKNEQFF. CDR3 nucleotides: TGCGCCAGCAGCCAGGAACCAGCGGGAGGGGGTAAGAATGAGCAGTTCTTC.

The chain uses TRBV30 and TRBJ2-2; 9 nucleotides agree with TRBD1. In germline, CDR1 is GTSNPN, CDR2 SVGIG (reference sequence). J lost 7 bases, V lost 5 bases, and 8 bases had no gene match. The CDR3 is 14 residues long. CDR3 in amino acids: CAWRDRVYLGELFF. CDR3 bases: TGTGCCTGGCGGGACAGGGTGTATCTCGGGGAGCTGTTTTTT.

In nucleotides, the CDR3 is TGCAGTGCCCCGGGGACAGTCTATGGCTACACCTTC. Protein sequence: CSAPGTVYGYTF. The chain carries TRBV20-1 and TRBJ1-2, with 7 bases fitting TRBD1. The V gene's germline CDR1 is DFQATT and CDR2 SNEGSKA (reference sequence). The trim removed 6 bases at V and 4 bases at J, leaving 5 bases unmatched. This CDR3 spans 12 amino acids.

The chain has TRBV6-1 and TRBJ1-1; the D is unclear. The CDR3 spans 15 residues. The V end lost 0 bases, the J end lost 3 bases, and 11 bases lay between the germline ends. Germline V gene sequence: CDR1 MNHNS, CDR2 SASEGT. CDR3 in DNA: TGTGCCAGCAGTGAAGCGCAGCCAGGCGACACTGAAGCTTTCTTT. It codes for CASSEAQPGDTEAFF.

This clonotype was seen a few times. The gene calls are TRBV15 and TRBJ2-3; D uncertain. The V gene's germline CDR1 is LNHNV and CDR2 YYDKDF (reference sequence). V lost 5 bases and J lost 5, with 8 bases in between. The CDR3 loop spans 12 amino acids. The CDR3: CATSSSVDTQYF. The CDR3 DNA sequence: TGTGCCACCAGCTCGTCGGTAGATACGCAGTATTTT. The whole variable domain, remainder taken from reference TRBV15 and TRBJ2-3, is DAMVIQNPRYQVTQFGKPVTLSCSQTLNHNVMYWYQQKSSQAPKLLFHYYDKDFNNEADTPDNFQSRRPNTSFCFLDIRSPGLGDTAMYLCATSSSVDTQYFGPGTRLTVL.

The chain couples TRBV30 to TRBJ1-5, with no clear D. The CDR3 has 13 amino acids. V was cut by 5 bases and J by 6 bases, with 14 bases left in between. CDR1 GTSNPN and CDR2 SVGIG come from the germline V gene (reference sequence). CDR3 in DNA: TGTGCCTGGGGGTTAGGGTGGGGTCAGCCCCAGCATTTT. It encodes CAWGLGWGQPQHF.

V and J are TRBV7-2 and TRBJ2-7; TRBD1 or TRBD2 may be the D gene (5 bases each). The CDR3 is 15 residues long. Germline CDR1 and CDR2: SGHTA and FQGNSA. The germline V and J ends were trimmed by 5 bases and 3 bases, with 17 bases remaining between them. The DNA for the CDR3 is TGTGCCAGCAGCCATCCGGGACGGACGTTCTACGAGCAGTACTTC. Translating it yields CASSHPGRTFYEQYF.

The chain has TRBV6-1 and TRBJ2-1, with 8 bases lining up with TRBD1. CDR1 is MNHNS, CDR2 SASEGT, per germline. This CDR3 spans 13 amino acids. The J segment lost 5 bases and the V segment lost 4 bases, leaving 1 base of the junction unmatched. CDR3 coding DNA: TGTGCCAGCAGTGGGACAGGGCACAATGAGCAGTTCTTC. Amino acids: CASSGTGHNEQFF.

This chain connects TRBV7-3 to TRBJ1-1; tentatively, D is TRBD1 (5 bases). Germline loops: CDR1 SGHTA, CDR2 FQGTGA. With 4 bases removed from V and 7 bases from J, the gap between germline ends came to 16 bases. The CDR3 runs to 14 residues. This CDR3 reads CASSSQEGRNEAFF. CDR3 coding DNA: TGTGCCAGCAGCTCGCAGGAGGGGAGAAATGAAGCTTTCTTT.

The table lists this clonotype with a few counts. The chain employs TRBV12-3 or TRBV12-4 and TRBJ1-1; no clear D. Trimming left V 6 bases short and J 1 base short, with 9 bases between. The CDR3 is 13 residues long. CDR3 sequence reads: CASRREGNTEAFF. The CDR3 DNA reads as TGTGCCAGCAGGCGGGAGGGGAACACTGAAGCTTTCTTT.

The V call is TRBV5-6, the J call TRBJ2-1; TRBD2 matches at 14 bases. Looked up from germline, CDR1 is SGHDT and CDR2 is YYEEEE. The junction had 8 bases not matched to a gene; V was cut back by 2 bases and J by 13 bases. There are 15 residues in the CDR3. CDR3 sequence reads: CASSLRTSGRNLQFF. The CDR3 region has the DNA TGTGCCAGCAGCTTACGGACTAGCGGGAGGAATCTCCAGTTCTTC.

The rearrangement joins TRBV7-9 to TRBJ1-1; no firm D call. This CDR3 is 15 amino acids long. Germline CDR1 reads SEHNR; CDR2 reads FQNEAQ (reference sequence). Between the trimmed V and J ends, which lost 1 base and 0 bases, there was a span of 9 bases. For the CDR3, the DNA is TGTGCCAGCAGCTTAGTCAACCTCCTGAACACTGAAGCTTTCTTT. Translated: CASSLVNLLNTEAFF.

This clonotype has more than one count but fewer than ten. V gene TRBV5-1 combines with J gene TRBJ2-2; 7 bases align to TRBD1. With 4 bases clipped from V and 0 bases from J, the junction kept 6 bases outside the gene matches. Germline V lookup: CDR1 SGHRS, CDR2 YFSETQ. The CDR3 is 16 amino acids. The CDR3 region has the DNA TGCGCCAGCAGCCTGACAGGGCAGGCGAACACCGGGGAGCTGTTTTTT. The encoded protein is CASSLTGQANTGELFF.